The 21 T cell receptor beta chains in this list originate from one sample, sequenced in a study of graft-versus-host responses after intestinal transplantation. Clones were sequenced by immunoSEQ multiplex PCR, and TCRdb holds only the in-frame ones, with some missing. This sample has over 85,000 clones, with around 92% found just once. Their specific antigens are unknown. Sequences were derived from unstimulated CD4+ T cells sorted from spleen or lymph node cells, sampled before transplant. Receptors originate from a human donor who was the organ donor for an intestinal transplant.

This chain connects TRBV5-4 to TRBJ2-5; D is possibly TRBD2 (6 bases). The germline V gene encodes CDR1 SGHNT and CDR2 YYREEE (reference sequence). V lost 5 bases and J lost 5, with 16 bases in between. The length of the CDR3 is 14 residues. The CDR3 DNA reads TGTGCCAGCAGGGGGACTCTACTCGGGGAGACCCAGTACTTC. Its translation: CASRGTLLGETQYF.

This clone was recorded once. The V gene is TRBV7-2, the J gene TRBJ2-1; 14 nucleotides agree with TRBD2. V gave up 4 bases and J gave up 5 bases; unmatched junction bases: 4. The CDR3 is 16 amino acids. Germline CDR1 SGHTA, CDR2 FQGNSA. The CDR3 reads CASSSTGLAGDNEQFF. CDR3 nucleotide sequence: TGTGCCAGCAGCTCCACGGGACTAGCGGGGGACAATGAGCAGTTCTTC.

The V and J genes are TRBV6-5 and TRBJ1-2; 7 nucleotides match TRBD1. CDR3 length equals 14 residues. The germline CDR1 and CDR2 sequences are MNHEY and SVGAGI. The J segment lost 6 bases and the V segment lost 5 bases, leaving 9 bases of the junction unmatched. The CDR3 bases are TGTGCCAGCAGTCCATCACAGGGGTTGCATGGCTACACCTTC. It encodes CASSPSQGLHGYTF.

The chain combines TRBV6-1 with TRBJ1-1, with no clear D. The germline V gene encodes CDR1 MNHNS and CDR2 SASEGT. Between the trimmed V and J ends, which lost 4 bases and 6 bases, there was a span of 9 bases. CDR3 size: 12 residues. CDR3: CASSVLEAEAFF. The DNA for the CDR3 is TGTGCCAGCAGTGTTTTGGAGGCTGAAGCTTTCTTT.

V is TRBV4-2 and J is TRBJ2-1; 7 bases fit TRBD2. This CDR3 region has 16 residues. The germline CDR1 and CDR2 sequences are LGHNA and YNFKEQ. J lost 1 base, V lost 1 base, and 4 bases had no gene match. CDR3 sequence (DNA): TGTGCCAGCAGCCAAGGACTAGCCGGGTCCTACAATGAGCAGTTCTTC. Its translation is CASSQGLAGSYNEQFF.

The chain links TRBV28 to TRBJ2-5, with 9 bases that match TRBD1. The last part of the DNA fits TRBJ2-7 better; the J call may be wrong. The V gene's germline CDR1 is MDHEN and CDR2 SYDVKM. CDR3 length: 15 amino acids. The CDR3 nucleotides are TGTGCCAGCAGTTTATGGGGGACAGGGACCTACGAGCAGTACTTC. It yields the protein CASSLWGTGTYEQYF.

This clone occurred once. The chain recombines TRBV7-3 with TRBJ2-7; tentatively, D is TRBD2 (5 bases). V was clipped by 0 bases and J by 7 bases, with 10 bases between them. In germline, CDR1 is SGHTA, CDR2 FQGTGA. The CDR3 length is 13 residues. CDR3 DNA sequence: TGTGCCAGCAGCTTAACCCGGACGGGGGAGCAGTACTTC. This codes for CASSLTRTGEQYF.

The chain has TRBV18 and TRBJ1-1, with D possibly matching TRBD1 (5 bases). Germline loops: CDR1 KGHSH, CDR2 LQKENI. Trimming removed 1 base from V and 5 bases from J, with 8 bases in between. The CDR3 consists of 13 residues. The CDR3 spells CASSPQTATEAFF. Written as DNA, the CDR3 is TGTGCCAGCTCACCACAGACAGCTACTGAAGCTTTCTTT.

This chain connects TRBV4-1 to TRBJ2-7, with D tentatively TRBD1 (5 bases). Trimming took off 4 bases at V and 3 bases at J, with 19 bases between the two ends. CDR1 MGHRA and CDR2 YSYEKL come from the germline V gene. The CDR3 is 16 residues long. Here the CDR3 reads CASSPTAQEFLYEQYF. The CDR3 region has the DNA TGCGCCAGCAGCCCAACCGCACAGGAGTTCCTCTACGAGCAGTACTTC.

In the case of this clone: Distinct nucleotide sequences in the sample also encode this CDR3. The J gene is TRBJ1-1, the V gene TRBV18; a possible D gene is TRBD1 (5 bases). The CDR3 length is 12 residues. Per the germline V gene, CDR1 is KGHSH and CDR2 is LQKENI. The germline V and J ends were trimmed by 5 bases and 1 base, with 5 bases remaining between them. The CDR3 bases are TGTGCCAGCTCAACAGGGAACACTGAAGCTTTCTTT. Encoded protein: CASSTGNTEAFF.

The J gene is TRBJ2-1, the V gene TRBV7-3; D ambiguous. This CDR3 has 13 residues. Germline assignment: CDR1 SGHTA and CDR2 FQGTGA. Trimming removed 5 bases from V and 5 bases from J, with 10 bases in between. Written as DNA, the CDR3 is TGTGCCAGCAGCCAACTCAGGCACAATGAGCAGTTCTTC. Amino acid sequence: CASSQLRHNEQFF. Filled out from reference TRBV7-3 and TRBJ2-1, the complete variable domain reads GAGVSQTPSNKVTEKGKYVELRCDPISGHTALYWYRQSLGQGPEFLIYFQGTGAADDSGLPNDRFFAVRPEGSVSTLKIQRTERGDSAVYLCASSQLRHNEQFFGPGTRLTVL.

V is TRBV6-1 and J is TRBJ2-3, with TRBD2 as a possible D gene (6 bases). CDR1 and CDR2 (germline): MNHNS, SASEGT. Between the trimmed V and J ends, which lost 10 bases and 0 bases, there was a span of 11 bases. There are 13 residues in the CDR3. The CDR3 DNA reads TGTGCCACCCTAGCGCCTAGCACAGATACGCAGTATTTT. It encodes CATLAPSTDTQYF.

The CDR3 nucleotides read TGCAGCGTTGCAACTTCGGGTTATGCTCGGGGCTACACCTTC. This encodes CSVATSGYARGYTF. The chain carries TRBV29-1 and TRBJ1-2; D is unclear. V gave up 4 bases and J gave up 8 bases, with 20 bases separating them. The V gene's germline CDR1 is SQVTM and CDR2 ANQGSEA. The CDR3 length is 14 residues.

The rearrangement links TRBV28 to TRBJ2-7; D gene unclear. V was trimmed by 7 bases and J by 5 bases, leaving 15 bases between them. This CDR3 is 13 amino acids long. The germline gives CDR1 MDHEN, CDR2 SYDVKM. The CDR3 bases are TGTGCCAGCACCCCCGCTAGTCGAGACGAGCAGTACTTC. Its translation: CASTPASRDEQYF. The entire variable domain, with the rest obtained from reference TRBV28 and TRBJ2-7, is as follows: DVKVTQSSRYLVKRTGEKVFLECVQDMDHENMFWYRQDPGLGLRLIYFSYDVKMKEKGDIPEGYSVSREKKERFSLILESASTNQTSMYLCASTPASRDEQYFGPGTRLTVT.

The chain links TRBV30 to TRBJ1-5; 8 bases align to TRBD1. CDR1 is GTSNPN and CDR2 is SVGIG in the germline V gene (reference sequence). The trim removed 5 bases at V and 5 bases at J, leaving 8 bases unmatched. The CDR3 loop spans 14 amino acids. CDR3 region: CAWGGTGLYQPQHF. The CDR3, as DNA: TGTGCCTGGGGAGGGACAGGCCTCTATCAGCCCCAGCATTTT.

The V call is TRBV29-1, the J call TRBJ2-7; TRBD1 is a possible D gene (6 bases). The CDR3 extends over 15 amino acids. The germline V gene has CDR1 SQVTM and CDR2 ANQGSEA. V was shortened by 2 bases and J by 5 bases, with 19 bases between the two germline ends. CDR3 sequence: CSVEKNVGQSDEQYF. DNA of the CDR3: TGCAGCGTTGAAAAAAATGTGGGACAATCGGACGAGCAGTACTTC.

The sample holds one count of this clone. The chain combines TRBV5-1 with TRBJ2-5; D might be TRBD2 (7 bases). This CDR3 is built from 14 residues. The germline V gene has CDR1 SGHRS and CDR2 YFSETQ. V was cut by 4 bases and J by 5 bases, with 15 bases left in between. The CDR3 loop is CASSPGGGAETQYF. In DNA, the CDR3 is TGCGCCAGCAGCCCGGGGGGCGGGGCGGAGACCCAGTACTTC.

CDR3 loop: CASSLRGRIEYEQYF. The CDR3 region has the DNA TGTGCCAGCAGCTTACGAGGGAGGATCGAATACGAGCAGTACTTC. The chain employs TRBV13 and TRBJ2-5; perhaps TRBD2 as D (6 bases). The J call may be incorrect, as the DNA end agrees better with TRBJ2-7. CDR3 length: 15 amino acids. Germline V gene data show CDR1 as PRHDT and CDR2 as FYEKMQ (reference sequence).

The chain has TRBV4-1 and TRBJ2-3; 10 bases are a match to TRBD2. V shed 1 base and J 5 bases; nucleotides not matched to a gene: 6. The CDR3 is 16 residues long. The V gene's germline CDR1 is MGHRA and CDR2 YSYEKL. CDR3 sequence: CASSQASGGAVDTQYF. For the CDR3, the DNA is TGCGCCAGCAGCCAAGCGAGCGGGGGGGCGGTAGATACGCAGTATTTT.

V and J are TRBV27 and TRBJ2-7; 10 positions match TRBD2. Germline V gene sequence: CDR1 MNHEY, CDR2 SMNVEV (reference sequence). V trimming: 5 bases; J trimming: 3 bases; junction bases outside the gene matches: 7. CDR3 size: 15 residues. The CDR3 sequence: CASSGASGGLYEQYF. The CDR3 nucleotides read TGTGCCAGCAGTGGAGCTAGCGGGGGTCTCTACGAGCAGTACTTC.

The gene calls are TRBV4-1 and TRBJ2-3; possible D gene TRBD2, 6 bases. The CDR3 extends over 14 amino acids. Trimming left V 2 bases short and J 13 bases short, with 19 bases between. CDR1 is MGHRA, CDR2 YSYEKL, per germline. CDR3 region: CASSQSWPLGGKYF. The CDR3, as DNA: TGCGCCAGCAGCCAATCATGGCCCTTGGGGGGAAAGTATTTT.